The 18 T cell receptor beta chains given below trace back to one sample, sequenced in a study of shared clonotypes between healthy human individuals (dated by TCRdb to 2020 to 2021). The method was the immunoSEQ multiplex PCR assay. TCRdb took this table from immuneACCESS and kept in-frame rearrangements with V and J called. Such tables lack part of the clones; where checked against another copy, unresolved V genes explain under half of the gap, and the rest is unexplained. Counted in this sample were 1.5 million to 1.9 million clones; around 98% of them appeared once. The ten biggest clones cover approximately 0.44% of the sample. The source material was naive CD4+ T cells sorted from blood. The cell subset or site label corresponds to: CD45RA+ positively selected. These receptors were taken from a man aged 25-40 years in good health.

The chain has TRBV5-4 and TRBJ2-1, with 12 bases identical to TRBD1. Germline V gene lookup returns CDR1 SGHNT and CDR2 YYREEE (reference sequence). CDR3 length equals 14 residues. The junction had 5 bases not matched to a gene; V was cut back by 3 bases and J by 10 bases. The CDR3 DNA sequence: TGTGCCAGCAGCTACGGGACAGGGGGCCGGGAGCAGTTCTTC. This codes for CASSYGTGGREQFF. The complete variable domain, with remaining parts taken from reference TRBV5-4 and TRBJ2-1, reads ETGVTQSPTHLIKTRGQQVTLRCSSQSGHNTVSWYQQALGQGPQFIFQYYREEENGRGNFPPRFSGLQFPNYSSELNVNALELDDSALYLCASSYGTGGREQFFGPGTRLTVL.

The chain has TRBV6-1 and TRBJ2-6, with D unresolved. The CDR3 covers 15 residues. V lost 4 bases, J lost 2 bases, and 9 bases lay in between. Looked up from germline, CDR1 is MNHNS and CDR2 is SASEGT. The CDR3 region is CASSAPITGANVLTF. CDR3 bases: TGTGCCAGCAGTGCCCCCATAACTGGGGCCAACGTCCTGACTTTC.

The chain joins TRBV30 to TRBJ2-2; no reliable D call. The V and J ends lost 6 bases and 0 bases respectively, with 11 bases between them. The CDR3 covers 14 residues. Germline V gene data show CDR1 as GTSNPN and CDR2 as SVGIG (reference sequence). The CDR3 spells CACVSYSNTGELFF. For the CDR3, the DNA is TGTGCCTGTGTTTCGTATTCGAACACCGGGGAGCTGTTTTTT.

V gene TRBV5-1 combines with J gene TRBJ2-5, with D tentatively TRBD1 (8 bases). CDR3 length equals 16 residues. CDR1 is SGHRS and CDR2 is YFSETQ in the germline V gene. The ends were cut back, 6 bases at V and 1 base at J, with 19 bases in the middle. The CDR3 DNA follows: TGCGCCAGCAACGGGGGGACAGGTCCGTTCCAAGAGACCCAGTACTTC. It translates to CASNGGTGPFQETQYF.

The chain is built from TRBV14 and TRBJ1-2, with 10 positions matching TRBD1. Germline assignment: CDR1 SGHDN and CDR2 FVKESK. V was clipped by 2 bases and J by 8 bases; unmatched bases: 8. The CDR3 consists of 15 residues. In DNA, the CDR3 is TGTGCCAGCAGCCAATTTATGACAGGGGGCTTGGGCTACACCTTC. As protein: CASSQFMTGGLGYTF.

The gene calls are TRBV5-5 and TRBJ2-3, with 9 nucleotides matching TRBD2. The V and J ends lost 0 bases and 5 bases, in that order; junction bases with no gene match: 10. The germline CDR1 and CDR2 sequences are SGHKS and YYEKEE (reference sequence). This CDR3 is 17 amino acids long. The CDR3 bases are TGTGCCAGCAGCTTGGGATTGCGGGAGGGCCGGGGAGATACGCAGTATTTT. Its protein is CASSLGLREGRGDTQYF.

The chain joins TRBV29-1 to TRBJ2-3; D is ambiguous. The germline CDR1 and CDR2 sequences are SQVTM and ANQGSEA. Trimming removed 7 bases at V and 4 bases at J, with 12 bases between. The CDR3 runs to 12 residues. For the CDR3, the DNA is TGCAGCGCAAATGGGGTATCAGATACGCAGTATTTT. Residues: CSANGVSDTQYF.

This chain uses TRBV11-2 with TRBJ2-6, with TRBD2 matching over 7 bases. The CDR3 runs to 16 residues. Germline CDR1 and CDR2: SGHAT and FQNNGV. V shed 5 bases and J 8 bases; nucleotides not matched to a gene: 12. Here the CDR3 reads CASSPHRGVGSNVLTF. CDR3 DNA: TGTGCCAGCAGCCCCCACCGGGGGGTTGGTTCCAACGTCCTGACTTTC.

Comments on this clone: The junction and the germline gene differ at one end; a read error may be behind it. The V and J genes are TRBV7-7 and TRBJ2-7, with no clear D. CDR1 and CDR2 (germline): SSHAT, FNYEAQ (reference sequence). This CDR3 has 13 amino acids. CDR3 amino acids: CASSLGRTDEQYF. Here the CDR3 DNA reads TGTGCTAGCAGCTTAGGTAGAACGGACGAGCAGTACTTC.

The rearrangement links TRBV18 to TRBJ2-7; no firm D call. Germline-derived CDR1 and CDR2 are KGHSH and LQKENI. V was trimmed by 3 bases and J by 9 bases, leaving 12 bases between them. The CDR3 runs to 12 residues. The CDR3: CASSPPDLVQYF. In DNA form, the CDR3 reads TGTGCCAGCTCACCTCCTGATCTTGTGCAGTACTTC.

The gene calls are TRBV5-1 and TRBJ1-1; unclear D gene. Germline values: CDR1 SGHRS, CDR2 YFSETQ. CDR3 length: 14 residues. V lost 0 bases and J 4 bases, leaving 10 bases between the germline ends. The CDR3 spells CASSLGVGVTEAFF. CDR3 sequence (DNA): TGCGCCAGCAGCTTGGGGGTCGGGGTCACTGAAGCTTTCTTT.

The chain is built from TRBV2 and TRBJ2-3; 10 nucleotides agree with TRBD2. The germline V gene encodes CDR1 SNHLY and CDR2 FYNNEI. V lost 6 bases, J lost 2 bases, and 5 bases stayed unmatched. The CDR3 loop spans 15 amino acids. CDR3 bases: TGTGCCAGCAGACGAGGACTAGCGGACACAGATACGCAGTATTTT. Its translation is CASRRGLADTDTQYF.

This sequence joins TRBV4-1 and TRBJ2-7; D is undetermined. V gave up 3 bases and J gave up 3 bases, with 18 bases separating them. CDR3 length: 16 amino acids. Germline V CDR1 and CDR2: MGHRA, YSYEKL. The CDR3 reads CASSHSYTPRYYEQYF. The CDR3 region has the DNA TGCGCCAGCAGCCATAGTTACACCCCCAGATACTACGAGCAGTACTTC.

The gene calls are TRBV27 and TRBJ2-7; TRBD2 is a possible D gene (6 bases). The length of the CDR3 is 14 residues. Looked up from germline, CDR1 is MNHEY and CDR2 is SMNVEV (reference sequence). The ends were cut back, 5 bases at V and 7 bases at J, with 18 bases in the middle. The CDR3 DNA reads TGTGCCAGCAGTCCAATACCGGGACTTCAGGAGCAGTACTTC. Its protein product is CASSPIPGLQEQYF.

DNA for the CDR3: TGTGCCAGCAGCCAAGATCTCGGGAAGGGCTACACCTTC. Its protein is CASSQDLGKGYTF. The chain recombines TRBV14 with TRBJ1-2; no clear D. This CDR3 comprises 13 residues. Germline CDR1 reads SGHDN; CDR2 reads FVKESK. V lost 0 bases and J lost 8, with 10 bases in between.

This clone was observed once. This sequence joins TRBV6-1 and TRBJ2-7; D is ambiguous. The germline V gene has CDR1 MNHNS and CDR2 SASEGT. The V gene lost 3 bases and the J gene lost 0 bases, with 21 bases spanning the gap. The CDR3 runs to 18 residues. The DNA for the CDR3 is TGTGCCAGCAGTGACTTGCAGACGTCCCCCCTTGGCTCCTACGAGCAGTACTTC. Its translation: CASSDLQTSPLGSYEQYF.

Comment on this clone: Other DNA sequences within the sample encode an identical CDR3. V and J are TRBV5-1 and TRBJ2-1; 10 bases align to TRBD2. Germline values: CDR1 SGHRS, CDR2 YFSETQ. V shed 2 bases, J shed 8 bases, and the junction held 1 base outside the gene matches. CDR3 length equals 13 residues. This CDR3 reads CASSLAGGHEQFF. As DNA, the CDR3 is TGCGCCAGCAGCTTAGCGGGAGGGCATGAGCAGTTCTTC. The complete variable domain, with remaining parts taken from reference TRBV5-1 and TRBJ2-1, reads KAGVTQTPRYLIKTRGQQVTLSCSPISGHRSVSWYQQTPGQGLQFLFEYFSETQRNKGNFPGRFSGRQFSNSRSEMNVSTLELGDSALYLCASSLAGGHEQFFGPGTRLTVL.

The chain uses TRBV5-1 and TRBJ2-3; D possibly corresponds to TRBD2 (5 bases). CDR1 and CDR2 from the germline V gene are SGHRS and YFSETQ. The germline V and J ends were trimmed by 4 bases and 0 bases, with 18 bases remaining between them. The CDR3 is made up of 17 amino acids. CDR3 protein: CASSQILQRTSTDTQYF. The DNA of the CDR3 is TGCGCCAGCAGCCAAATCCTACAGAGGACTAGCACAGATACGCAGTATTTT.